The present entry profiles one TCR beta chain with its context. Its recognized antigen is unknown. Per-nucleotide qualities are absent, and no much larger clonotype sits a single base away. This specimen comes from a study of blood T cell repertoires in COVID-19 (dated by TCRdb to about 2020). Context from the whole study: The collaborator samples originated in the United States, Italy and Spain and spanned the acute and convalescent phases of COVID-19. The material from the prospective study consisted of cDNA or gDNA derived from T cells, B-cell-depleted T cells, or PBMCs. Deeply sampled blood TCRbeta repertoires from subjects exposed to, actively infected with, or recovered from COVID-19 were included in the dataset. A freely available public database, intended as a resource for researchers studying the immune response to SARS-CoV-2, is where the repertoires were released. The samples were drawn from the first 160 participants of the ongoing ImmuneRACE study and from roughly 1,300 subjects provided by 6 global collaborators. A de-identified subject ID, COVID-19 status, age in years and sex were almost always included in the sample metadata. Where available, HLA class I and class II types were obtained from metadata supplied by the sample provider rather than from assay-based typing.

Study-wide findings and limitations: The quantity of clinical and demographic metadata differed by source and by participant and was supplied without curation.

Whole blood was collected in K2EDTA tubes by collaborating institutions according to the institutions' own protocols. For TCRbeta analysis, collaborators shipped samples as frozen whole blood, isolated PBMCs, or DNA extracted from either of those sample types. TCRbeta CDR3 regions were amplified from genomic DNA by means of the immunoSEQ Assay, a bias-controlled multiplex PCR. The study's processing was this. Within the assay, amplification of reference gene primers was used to estimate how many nucleated cells each sample contained. To quantify the absolute abundance of each unique TCRbeta CDR3 rearrangement, sequence reads were collapsed and filtered. For each sample, productive Simpson clonality was calculated by taking the square root of Simpson's diversity index across productive rearrangements. This is the immuneACCESS table as TCRdb keeps it, with only in-frame sequences that have V and J called. A part of the clones is gone; compared with another copy, unresolved V genes explain less than half, and the rest is unexplained. V, J and clone size were drawn from that table, and D and trimming were deduced from the DNA. The sample table records hundreds of thousands of clones; 81% of these occur just once. The biggest ten clones account for approximately 7.2% of the sample.

This sequence was found in a woman older than 75 with acute or convalescent COVID-19. The sequencing sample was made of peripheral blood.

The CDR3 amino acid sequence is: CASSEGGTYTGELFF. The nucleotides are TGCGCCAGCAGCGAGGGAGGAACCTACACCGGGGAGCTGTTTTTT. Rearrangement joined TRBV4-1 to TRBJ2-2; tentative D gene TRBD2, with 6 bases matching. According to the germline V gene, CDR1 reads MGHRA and CDR2 reads YSYEKL. At the junction V is shortened by 5 bases and J by 3 bases, with 13 bases in between. The CDR3 holds 15 amino acids from the cysteine to the phenylalanine. The kept DNA is CDR3 alone, 45 bases in frame from the first base.